This TCR beta chain was captured by sequencing in a study of shared clonotypes between healthy human individuals (dated by TCRdb to the early 2020s). As for the study more broadly: A couple of women and a few men aged 18 to 49 years were included in the cohort. For each donor, three plates each were used for CD4 naive and CD4 memory, two plates were used for CD8 naive, and one plate was used for CD8 memory. The study deeply sequenced blood TCR repertoires of five healthy adults to estimate repertoire size and the extent of clonotype sharing between individuals. Libraries were prepared and TCR repertoires were sequenced by different laboratories using diverse techniques, in order to increase sequencing depth and limit assay-specific biases. Between about 0.8 and 9 billion PBMCs per donor were obtained by leukapheresis.

Study-wide conclusions, independent of this receptor: Rarefaction of sorted-subset datasets indicated incomplete sequencing despite the large sequencing depth. Estimated clonotype richness was generally larger for naive than for memory subsets. Sampling was limited to blood, and TCR repertoires in tissue likely differ from TCR repertoires in blood. Because the study included a small number of donors, the genetic and exposure-history diversity represented was limited. Clonotypes shared by all four sorted-subset donors showed higher generation probabilities than non-shared clonotypes. Based on pairwise subsampling, the degree of clonotype sharing among donors was expected to be affected by sequencing depth. Across a handful of donors, 5% to 6% of naive CD4, roughly 3.5% of naive CD8, approximately 2.5% of memory CD4, and 0.3% to 0.45% of memory CD8 clonotypes were shared.

TCR CDR3 regions were amplified from genomic DNA by multiplex PCR using the deep immunoSEQ assay. Genomic DNA extracted from each cell subset was distributed evenly over all wells of several immunoSEQ 96-well plates, and each plate served as one replicate. Each replicate PCR for sorted subsets received around 200 ng genomic DNA, equal to some 32,000 T cell genomes. Purified libraries were measured with a Qubit 3.0 fluorometer, size-checked on a Bioanalyzer 2100, and measured again with the KAPA Library Quantification kit. Every immunoSEQ 96-well plate was sequenced on a dedicated single-read 150-cycle Illumina NextSeq 550 flow cell. The authors processed their data as follows. Because the immunoSEQ output included only junctional sequences and no quality scores, the filtering could not be the same as the filtering used for full-length reads. To assign V/J genes and CDR3, sequences were annotated against IMGT germline references using PyIR, a Python wrapper for IgBLAST v1.9. Reads were filtered out if the reads had weak V/J assignments (E-value above 1e-6), no CDR3, stop codons, out-of-frame junctions, or ambiguous translated residues. V3J clonotypes were defined by identical inferred V gene, J gene, and CDR3 amino acid sequence. To compute the percentage overlap between repertoires, the number of shared unique clonotypes was divided by the size of the smaller repertoire. Richness of each repertoire was evaluated using RTK rarefaction, the Chao1 estimator, and Recon v2.1 estimates of unobserved clonotypes. Generation probabilities were computed with OLGA for all TCRbeta clonotypes obtained by the gDNA method from a few donors. TCRdb's version of the immuneACCESS table is confined to in-frame rearrangements and falls short of the full clone set. An unresolved V gene accounts for under half of the shortfall where checked; the remainder is of unknown origin. Clone size and the V and J calls come from that table; the DNA yielded D and trimming. This sample comprises approximately 2,000,000 clones, 85% to 95% of them detected only once. 0.37% of the sample is taken by the ten largest.

Comment on this clone: It lacks a known antigen. There are no base qualities to consult, and no much larger clone falls within one base. Distinct nucleotide sequences in the sample also encode this CDR3.

The donors were healthy, HIV-negative adults who had no recently reported acute infections or vaccinations. Only Caucasian adults living in Nashville, Tennessee, USA were represented among the donors. Magnetic negative selection was used to enrich CD4+ T cells, after which naive cells were positively selected on CD45RA and the negative fraction became the memory subset. After blood collection by leukapheresis, PBMCs were isolated using Ficoll-Histopaque density gradient centrifugation and then cryopreserved in the vapor phase of liquid nitrogen. Purity and quantity of every magnetically sorted T cell population were checked by analytical flow cytometry. From each sorted fraction, genomic DNA was isolated and quantified by UV absorbance on a Nanodrop 2000c. Per the germline V gene, MNHNS is the CDR1 and SASEGT is the CDR2. The CDR3, cysteine through phenylalanine, is 14 amino acids long. Only the CDR3 DNA is retained, 42 bases long and in frame from the first base. V drops 3 bases and J drops 0 bases, leaving 8 bases in between.

The sample was naive CD4+ T cells from PBMCs. The cell subset or site label of this sample denotes: CD45RA+ positively selected. The chain was built from TRBV6-1 and TRBJ1-1; the best D guess is TRBD1, with 6 bases matching. The clonotype originates from a man between 18 and 29 years old in good health. Some clones in this sample may be carry-over from other donors' samples. The nucleotides read TGTGCCAGCAGTGAGAGGGGGATGAACACTGAAGCTTTCTTT. This is translated as CASSERGMNTEAFF.